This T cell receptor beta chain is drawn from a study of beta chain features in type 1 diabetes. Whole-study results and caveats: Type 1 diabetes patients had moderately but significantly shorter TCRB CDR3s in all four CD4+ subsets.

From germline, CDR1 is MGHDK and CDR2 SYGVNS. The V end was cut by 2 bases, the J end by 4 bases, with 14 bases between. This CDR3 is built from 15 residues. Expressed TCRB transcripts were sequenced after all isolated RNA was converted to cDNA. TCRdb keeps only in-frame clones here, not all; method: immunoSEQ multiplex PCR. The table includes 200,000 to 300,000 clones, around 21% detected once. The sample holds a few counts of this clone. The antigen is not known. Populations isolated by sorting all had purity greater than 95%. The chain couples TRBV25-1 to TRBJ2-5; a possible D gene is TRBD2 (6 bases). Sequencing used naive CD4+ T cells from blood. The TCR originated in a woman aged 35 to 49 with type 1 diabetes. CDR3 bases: TGTGCCAGCAGTGAACCCTCGACTAGACCAGAGACCCAGTACTTC. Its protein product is CASSEPSTRPETQYF.